Here is one TCR beta chain with its context. Its antigen is unknown. Time point: blood 2 weeks post-SBRT. Treatment described: 15 Gy SBRT to primary tumor, nephrectomy 4 weeks later. The patient's renal cell carcinoma had clear cell pathology. This sample is part of a study of radiation and T cells in renal cell carcinoma. Study results and limitations: In blood, top tumor clones expanded by 2 weeks, shrinking by 4.

V lost 0 bases, J lost 10 bases, and 11 bases stayed unmatched. The V gene's germline CDR1 is LNHNV and CDR2 YYDKDF (reference sequence). The CDR3 has 15 residues. Generated by immunoSEQ multiplex PCR, the TCRdb table keeps only in-frame clones and is missing some. Here the sample spans tens of thousands of clones, 65% to 90% being singletons. The rearrangement joins TRBV15 to TRBJ2-7, with 8 bases matching TRBD2. This receptor was identified in a woman in her fifties or sixties with renal cell carcinoma. The sequences come from blood, collected from a patient whose treatment included radiotherapy and nephrectomy. Here the CDR3 reads CATSRDRVSGRVQYF. CDR3 sequence (DNA): TGTGCCACCAGCAGAGATCGAGTCTCCGGGAGGGTACAGTACTTC.